This paragraph reports one T cell receptor (beta chain). This entry comes from a study of control samples from healthy donors and cancer patients. Clones were read by immunoSEQ multiplex PCR, and TCRdb kept only the in-frame ones, dropping some. The table shows some 79,000 clones, with about 88% occurring only once. The source of this sequence is a woman aged 45 to 65 in good health. Material for sequencing was blood.

The CDR3 sequence is CASSPGQGQEKLFF. CDR3 sequence (DNA): TGTGCCAGCAGTCCGGGACAGGGACAGGAAAAACTGTTTTTT. The V call is TRBV2, the J call TRBJ1-4, with 9 positions matching TRBD1. The CDR3 has 14 residues. V trimming: 5 bases; J trimming: 8 bases; junction bases outside the gene matches: 6. Germline V gene data show CDR1 as SNHLY and CDR2 as FYNNEI.